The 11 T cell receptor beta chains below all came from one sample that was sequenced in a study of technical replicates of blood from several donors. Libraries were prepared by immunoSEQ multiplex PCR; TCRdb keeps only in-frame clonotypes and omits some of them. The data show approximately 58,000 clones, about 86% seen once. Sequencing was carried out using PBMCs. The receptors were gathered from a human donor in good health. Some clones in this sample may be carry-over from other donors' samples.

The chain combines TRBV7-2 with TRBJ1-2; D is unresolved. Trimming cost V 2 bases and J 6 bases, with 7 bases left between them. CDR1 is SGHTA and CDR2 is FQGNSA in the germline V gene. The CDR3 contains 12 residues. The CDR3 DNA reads TGTGCCAGCAGCTTATCGCGTAATGGCTACACCTTC. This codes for CASSLSRNGYTF. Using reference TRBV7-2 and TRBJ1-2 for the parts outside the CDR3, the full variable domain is GAGVSQSPSNKVTEKGKDVELRCDPISGHTALYWYRQSLGQGLEFLIYFQGNSAPDKSGLPSDRFSAERTGGSVSTLTIQRTQQEDSAVYLCASSLSRNGYTFGSGTRLTVV.

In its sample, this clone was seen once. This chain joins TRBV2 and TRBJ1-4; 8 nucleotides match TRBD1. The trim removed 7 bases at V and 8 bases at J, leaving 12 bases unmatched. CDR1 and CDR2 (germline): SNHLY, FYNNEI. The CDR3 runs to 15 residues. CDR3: CASMSWRQGNEKLFF. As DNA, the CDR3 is TGTGCCAGCATGAGTTGGCGACAGGGGAACGAAAAACTGTTTTTT. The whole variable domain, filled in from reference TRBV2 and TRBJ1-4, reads EPEVTQTPSHQVTQMGQEVILRCVPISNHLYFYWYRQILGQKVEFLVSFYNNEISEKSEIFDDQFSVERPDGSNFTLKIRSTKLEDSAMYFCASMSWRQGNEKLFFGSGTQLSVL.

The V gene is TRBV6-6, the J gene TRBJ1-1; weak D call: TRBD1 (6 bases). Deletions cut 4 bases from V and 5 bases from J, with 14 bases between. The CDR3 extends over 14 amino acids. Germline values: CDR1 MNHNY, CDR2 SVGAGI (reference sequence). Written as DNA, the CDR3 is TGTGCCAGCAGTTCCCACAGGGTGTCAACTGAAGCTTTCTTT. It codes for CASSSHRVSTEAFF.

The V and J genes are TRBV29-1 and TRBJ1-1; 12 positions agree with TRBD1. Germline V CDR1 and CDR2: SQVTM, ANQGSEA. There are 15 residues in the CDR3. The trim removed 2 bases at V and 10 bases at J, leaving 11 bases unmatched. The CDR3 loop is CSVEKGGQGATGAFF. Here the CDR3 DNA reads TGCAGCGTTGAAAAAGGGGGACAGGGGGCAACGGGAGCTTTCTTT.

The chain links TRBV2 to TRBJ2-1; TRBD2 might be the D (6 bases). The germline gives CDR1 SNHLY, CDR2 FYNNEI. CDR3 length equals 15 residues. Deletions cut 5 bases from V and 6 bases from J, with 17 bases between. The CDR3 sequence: CASSFLEGRGNEQFF. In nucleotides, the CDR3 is TGTGCCAGCAGTTTTCTGGAGGGCCGCGGCAATGAGCAGTTCTTC.

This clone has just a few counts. The CDR3 bases are TGCGCCAGCAGCTTTCCTAGCTACACCGGGGAGCTGTTTTTT. Translated: CASSFPSYTGELFF. The V and J genes are TRBV5-1 and TRBJ2-2, with a tentative D call TRBD2 (5 bases). In germline, CDR1 is SGHRS, CDR2 YFSETQ. This CDR3 is built from 14 residues. V was pared by 2 bases and J by 3 bases, with 8 bases between.

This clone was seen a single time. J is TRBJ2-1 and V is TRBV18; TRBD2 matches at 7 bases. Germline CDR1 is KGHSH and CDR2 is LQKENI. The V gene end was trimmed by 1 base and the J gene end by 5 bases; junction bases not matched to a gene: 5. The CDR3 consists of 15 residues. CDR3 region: CASSPLAGWHNEQFF. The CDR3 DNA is TGTGCCAGCTCACCACTAGCGGGCTGGCACAATGAGCAGTTCTTC.

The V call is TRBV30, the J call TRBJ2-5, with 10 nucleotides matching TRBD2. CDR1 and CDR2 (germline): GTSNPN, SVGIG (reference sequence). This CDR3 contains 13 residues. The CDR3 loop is CAGGSGRTGTQYF. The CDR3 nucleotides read TGTGCGGGCGGTAGCGGGAGGACGGGGACCCAGTACTTC.

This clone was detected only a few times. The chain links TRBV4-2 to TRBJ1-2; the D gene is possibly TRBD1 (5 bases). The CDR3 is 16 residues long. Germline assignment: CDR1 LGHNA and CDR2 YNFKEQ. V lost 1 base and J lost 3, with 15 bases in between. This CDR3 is CASSQVLGEVDYGYTF. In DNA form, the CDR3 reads TGTGCCAGCAGCCAAGTATTGGGGGAGGTGGACTATGGCTACACCTTC.

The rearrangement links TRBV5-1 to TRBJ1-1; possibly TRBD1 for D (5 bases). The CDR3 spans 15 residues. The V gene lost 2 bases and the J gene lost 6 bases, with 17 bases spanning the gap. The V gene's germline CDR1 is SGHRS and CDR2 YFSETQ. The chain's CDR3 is CASSFNGGWGSEAFF. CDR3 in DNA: TGCGCCAGCAGCTTCAACGGGGGTTGGGGGTCTGAAGCTTTCTTT.

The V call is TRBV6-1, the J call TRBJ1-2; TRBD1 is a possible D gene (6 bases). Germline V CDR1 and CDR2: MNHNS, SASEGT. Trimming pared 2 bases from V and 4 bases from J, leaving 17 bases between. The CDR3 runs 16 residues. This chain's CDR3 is CASSEYGWGGGYGYTF. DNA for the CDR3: TGTGCCAGCAGTGAATATGGTTGGGGGGGCGGCTATGGCTACACCTTC.